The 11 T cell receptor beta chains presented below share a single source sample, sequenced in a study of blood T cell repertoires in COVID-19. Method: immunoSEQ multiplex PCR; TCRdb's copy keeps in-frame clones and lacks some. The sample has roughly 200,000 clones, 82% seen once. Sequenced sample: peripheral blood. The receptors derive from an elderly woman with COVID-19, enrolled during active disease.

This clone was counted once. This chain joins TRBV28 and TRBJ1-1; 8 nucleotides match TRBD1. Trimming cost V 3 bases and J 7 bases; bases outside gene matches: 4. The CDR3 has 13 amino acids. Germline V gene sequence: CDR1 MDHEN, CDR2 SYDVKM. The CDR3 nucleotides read TGTGCCAGCAGTTTCGCAGGGGGCGGTGAAGCTTTCTTT. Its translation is CASSFAGGGEAFF.

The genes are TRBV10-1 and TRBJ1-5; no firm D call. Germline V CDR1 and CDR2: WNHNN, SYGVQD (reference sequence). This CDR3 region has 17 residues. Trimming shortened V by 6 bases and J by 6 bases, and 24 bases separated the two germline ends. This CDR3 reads CASRAPCRGTEVQPQHF. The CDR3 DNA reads TGCGCCAGCAGGGCCCCTTGTCGCGGCACCGAGGTTCAGCCCCAGCATTTT.

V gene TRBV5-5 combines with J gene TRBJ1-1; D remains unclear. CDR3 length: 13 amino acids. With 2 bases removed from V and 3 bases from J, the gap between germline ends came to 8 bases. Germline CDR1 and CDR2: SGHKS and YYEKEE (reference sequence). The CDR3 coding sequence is TGTGCCAGCAGCTTTTCCGGTGACACTGAAGCTTTCTTT. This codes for CASSFSGDTEAFF.

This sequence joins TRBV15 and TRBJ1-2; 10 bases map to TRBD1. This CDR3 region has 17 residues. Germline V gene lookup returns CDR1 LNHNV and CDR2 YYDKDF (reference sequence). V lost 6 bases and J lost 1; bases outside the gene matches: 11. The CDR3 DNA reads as TGTGCCACCAGTCCGCCCGGGACAGGGGCTTTTAACTATGGCTACACCTTC. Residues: CATSPPGTGAFNYGYTF.

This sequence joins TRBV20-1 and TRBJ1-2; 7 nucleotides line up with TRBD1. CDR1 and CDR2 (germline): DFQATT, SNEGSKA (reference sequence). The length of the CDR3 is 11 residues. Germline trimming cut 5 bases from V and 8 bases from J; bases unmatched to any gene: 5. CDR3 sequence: CSAQTGPGYTF. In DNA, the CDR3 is TGCAGTGCTCAGACAGGGCCCGGCTACACCTTC.

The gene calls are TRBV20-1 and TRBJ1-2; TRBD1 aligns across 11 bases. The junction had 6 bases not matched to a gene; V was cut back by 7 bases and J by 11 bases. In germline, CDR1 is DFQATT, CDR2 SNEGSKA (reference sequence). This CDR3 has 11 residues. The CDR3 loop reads CSVGGQGAYTF. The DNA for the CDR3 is TGCAGTGTTGGAGGACAGGGGGCGTACACCTTC.

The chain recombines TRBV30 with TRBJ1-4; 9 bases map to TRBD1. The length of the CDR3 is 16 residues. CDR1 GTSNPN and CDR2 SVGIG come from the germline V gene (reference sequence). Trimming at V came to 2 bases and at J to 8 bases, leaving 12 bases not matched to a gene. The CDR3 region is CAWSRYGDRVEEKLFF. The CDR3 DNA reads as TGTGCCTGGAGTCGATACGGGGACAGGGTGGAGGAAAAACTGTTTTTT.

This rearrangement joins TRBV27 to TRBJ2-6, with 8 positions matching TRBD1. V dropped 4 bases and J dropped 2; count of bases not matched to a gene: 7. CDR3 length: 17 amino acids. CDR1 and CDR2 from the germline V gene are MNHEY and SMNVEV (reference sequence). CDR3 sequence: CASSSDKGQAGANVLTF. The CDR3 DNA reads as TGTGCCAGCAGTTCGGACAAGGGACAGGCTGGGGCCAACGTCCTGACTTTC.

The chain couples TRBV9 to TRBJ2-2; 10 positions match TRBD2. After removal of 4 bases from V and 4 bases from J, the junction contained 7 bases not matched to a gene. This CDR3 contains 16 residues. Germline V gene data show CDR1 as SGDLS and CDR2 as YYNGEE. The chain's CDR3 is CASSPLAGEGTGELFF. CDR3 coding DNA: TGTGCCAGCAGCCCCCTAGCGGGAGAAGGCACCGGGGAGCTGTTTTTT.

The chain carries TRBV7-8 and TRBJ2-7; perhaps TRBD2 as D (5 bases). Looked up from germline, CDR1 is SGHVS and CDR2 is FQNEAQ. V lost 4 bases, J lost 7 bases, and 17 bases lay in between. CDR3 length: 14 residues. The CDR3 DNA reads TGTGCCAGCAGCTCAATCTTCGGGGTGGGGGAGCAGTACTTC. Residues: CASSSIFGVGEQYF.

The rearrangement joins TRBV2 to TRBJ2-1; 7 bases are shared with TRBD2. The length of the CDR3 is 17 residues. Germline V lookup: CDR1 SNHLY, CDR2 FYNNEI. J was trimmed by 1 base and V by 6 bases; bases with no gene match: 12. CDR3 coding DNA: TGTGCCAGCAGCTACGACCGAGCGGGAATTTCCTACAATGAGCAGTTCTTC. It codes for CASSYDRAGISYNEQFF.